This T cell receptor (beta chain) was obtained from a study of T cell repertoires in cytomegalovirus infection. Whole-study context: Indications came from public TCR beta signatures; they pointed to CMV infection and to a matching HLA type.

The CDR3 runs 14 residues. In germline, CDR1 is ENHRY, CDR2 SYGVKD. Deletions cut 1 base from V and 4 bases from J, with 9 bases between. Concerning this clonotype: The antigen is undetermined.

TCRdb re-called the reads with MiXCR, one entry per CDR3 protein. The sample consists of hundreds of thousands of distinct CDR3 sequences, approximately 30% of them appearing once. Study observations and caveats: CMV-specific TCR beta clonotypes restricted by HLA-C were the ones dominating the ex vivo response. Carriers of CMV plus the relevant HLA were identified by cumulative public TCR beta family frequency.

The sequencing here drew on cultured CD8+ T cells from PBMCs, taken from culture after CMV antigen stimulation. The chain carries TRBV10-3 and TRBJ2-3; TRBD2 is a possible D gene (6 bases). This clonotype was sampled from a human donor in good health (CMV status not recorded). Some clones in this sample may be carry-over from other donors' samples. This chain's CDR3 is CAISEFGGADTQYF. The CDR3 nucleotides are TGTGCCATCAGTGAGTTTGGCGGGGCAGATACGCAGTATTTT.